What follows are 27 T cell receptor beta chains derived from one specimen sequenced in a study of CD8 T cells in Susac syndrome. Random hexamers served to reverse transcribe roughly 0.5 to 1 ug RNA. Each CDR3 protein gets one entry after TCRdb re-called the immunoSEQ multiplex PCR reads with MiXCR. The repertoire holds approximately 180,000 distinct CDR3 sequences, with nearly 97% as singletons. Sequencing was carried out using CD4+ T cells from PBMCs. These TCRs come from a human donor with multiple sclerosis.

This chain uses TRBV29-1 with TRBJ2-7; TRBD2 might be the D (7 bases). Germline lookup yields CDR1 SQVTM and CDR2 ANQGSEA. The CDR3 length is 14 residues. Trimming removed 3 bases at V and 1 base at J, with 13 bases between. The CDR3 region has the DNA TGCAGCGTTGAGGGTAGGGGGGGGTCCTACGAGCAGTACTTC. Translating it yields CSVEGRGGSYEQYF.

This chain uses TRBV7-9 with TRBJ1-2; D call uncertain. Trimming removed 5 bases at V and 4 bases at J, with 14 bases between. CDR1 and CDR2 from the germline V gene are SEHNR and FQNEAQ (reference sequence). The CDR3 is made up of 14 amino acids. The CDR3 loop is CASSPERATYGYTF. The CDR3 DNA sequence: TGTGCCAGCAGCCCCGAGAGGGCTACCTATGGCTACACCTTC. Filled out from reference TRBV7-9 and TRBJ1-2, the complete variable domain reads DTGVSQNPRHKITKRGQNVTFRCDPISEHNRLYWYRQTLGQGPEFLTYFQNEAQLEKSRLLSDRFSAERPKGSFSTLEIQRTEQGDSAMYLCASSPERATYGYTFGSGTRLTVV.

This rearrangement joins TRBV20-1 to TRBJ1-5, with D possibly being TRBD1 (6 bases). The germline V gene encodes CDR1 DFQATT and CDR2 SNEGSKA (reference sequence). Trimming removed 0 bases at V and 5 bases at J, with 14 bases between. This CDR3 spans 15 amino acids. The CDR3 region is CSARDSGGWDQPQHF. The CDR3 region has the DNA TGCAGTGCTAGAGATTCCGGGGGCTGGGATCAGCCCCAGCATTTT.

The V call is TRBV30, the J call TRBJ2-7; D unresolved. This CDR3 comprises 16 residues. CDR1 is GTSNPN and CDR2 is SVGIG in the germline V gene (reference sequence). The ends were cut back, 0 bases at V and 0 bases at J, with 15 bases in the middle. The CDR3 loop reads CAWSVATGFSSYEQYF. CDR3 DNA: TGTGCCTGGAGTGTCGCCACCGGGTTTAGCTCCTACGAGCAGTACTTC. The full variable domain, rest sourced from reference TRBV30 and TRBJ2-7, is SQTIHQWPATLVQPVGSPLSLECTVEGTSNPNLYWYRQAAGRGLQLLFYSVGIGQISSEVPQNLSASRPQDRQFILSSKKLLLSDSGFYLCAWSVATGFSSYEQYFGPGTRLTVT.

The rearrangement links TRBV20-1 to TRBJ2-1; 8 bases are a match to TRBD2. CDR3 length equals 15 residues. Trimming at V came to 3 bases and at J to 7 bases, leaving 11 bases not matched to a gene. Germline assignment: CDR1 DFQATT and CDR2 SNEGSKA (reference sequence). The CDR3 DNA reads TGCAGTGCTAGGGTCTATCGGGGGGGCATTAATGAGCAGTTCTTC. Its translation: CSARVYRGGINEQFF.

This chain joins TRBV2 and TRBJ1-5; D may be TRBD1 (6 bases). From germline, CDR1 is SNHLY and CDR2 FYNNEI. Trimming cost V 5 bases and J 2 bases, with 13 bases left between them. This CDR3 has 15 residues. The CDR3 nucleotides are TGTGCCAGCAGTCAGGGACAAGACGGCAATCAGCCCCAGCATTTT. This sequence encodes CASSQGQDGNQPQHF.

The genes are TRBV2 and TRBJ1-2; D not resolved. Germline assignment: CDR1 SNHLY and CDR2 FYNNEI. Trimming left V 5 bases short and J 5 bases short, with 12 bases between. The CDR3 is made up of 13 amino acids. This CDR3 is CASSPQSPYGYTF. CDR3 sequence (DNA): TGTGCCAGCAGTCCTCAATCCCCATATGGCTACACCTTC.

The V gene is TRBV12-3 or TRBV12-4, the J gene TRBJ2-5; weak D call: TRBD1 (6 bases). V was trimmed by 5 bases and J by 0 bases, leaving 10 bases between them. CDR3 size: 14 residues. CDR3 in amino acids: CASSKDRYQETQYF. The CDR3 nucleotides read TGTGCCAGCAGTAAAGACAGGTACCAAGAGACCCAGTACTTC.

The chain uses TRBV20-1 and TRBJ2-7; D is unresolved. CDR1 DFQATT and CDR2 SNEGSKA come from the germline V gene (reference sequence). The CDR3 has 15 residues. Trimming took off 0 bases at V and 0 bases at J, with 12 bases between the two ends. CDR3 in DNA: TGCAGTGCTAGAGATCCCGGCCCAATCTCCTACGAGCAGTACTTC. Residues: CSARDPGPISYEQYF.

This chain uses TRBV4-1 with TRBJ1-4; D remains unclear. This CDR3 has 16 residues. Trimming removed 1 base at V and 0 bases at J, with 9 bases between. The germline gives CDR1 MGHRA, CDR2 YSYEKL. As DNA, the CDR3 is TGCGCCAGCAGCCAAGCTTTCAGAGCAACTAATGAAAAACTGTTTTTT. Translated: CASSQAFRATNEKLFF.

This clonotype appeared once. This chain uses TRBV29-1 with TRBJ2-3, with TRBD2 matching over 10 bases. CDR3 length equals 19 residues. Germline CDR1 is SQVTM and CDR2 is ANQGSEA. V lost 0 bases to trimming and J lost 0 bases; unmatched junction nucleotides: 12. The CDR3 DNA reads TGCAGCGTTGAAGATATGCGGCTAGCGGGGGCCCCTAGCACAGATACGCAGTATTTT. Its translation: CSVEDMRLAGAPSTDTQYF.

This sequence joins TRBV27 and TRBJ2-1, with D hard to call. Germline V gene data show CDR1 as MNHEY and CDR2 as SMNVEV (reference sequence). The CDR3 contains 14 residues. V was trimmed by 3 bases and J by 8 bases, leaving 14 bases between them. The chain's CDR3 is CASSFSPAKDEQFF. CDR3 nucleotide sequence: TGTGCCAGCAGTTTCTCACCTGCCAAGGATGAGCAGTTCTTC.

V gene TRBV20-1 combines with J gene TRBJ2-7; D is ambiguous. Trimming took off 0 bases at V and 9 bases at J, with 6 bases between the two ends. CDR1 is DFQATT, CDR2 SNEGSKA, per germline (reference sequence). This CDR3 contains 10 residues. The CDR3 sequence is CSARDPVQYF. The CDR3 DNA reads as TGCAGTGCTAGAGATCCAGTGCAGTACTTC.

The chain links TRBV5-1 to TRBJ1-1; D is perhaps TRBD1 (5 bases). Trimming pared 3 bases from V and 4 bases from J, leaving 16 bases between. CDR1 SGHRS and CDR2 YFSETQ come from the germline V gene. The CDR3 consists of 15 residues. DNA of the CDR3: TGCGCCAGCAGCTCCTCAGGAGGGACGATCACTGAAGCTTTCTTT. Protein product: CASSSSGGTITEAFF.

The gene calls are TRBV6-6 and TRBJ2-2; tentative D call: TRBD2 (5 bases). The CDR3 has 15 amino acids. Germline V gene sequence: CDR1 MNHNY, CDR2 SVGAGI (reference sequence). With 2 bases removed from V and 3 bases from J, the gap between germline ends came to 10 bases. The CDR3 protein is CASSYRDTYTGELFF. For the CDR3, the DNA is TGTGCCAGCAGTTACCGGGATACCTACACCGGGGAGCTGTTTTTT.

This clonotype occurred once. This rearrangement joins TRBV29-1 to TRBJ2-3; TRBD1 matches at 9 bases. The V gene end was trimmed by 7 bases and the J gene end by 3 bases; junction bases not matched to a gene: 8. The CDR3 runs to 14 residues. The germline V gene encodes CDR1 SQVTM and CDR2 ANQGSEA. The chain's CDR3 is CSAGPDRGTDTQYF. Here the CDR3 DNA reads TGCAGCGCGGGACCGGACAGGGGAACAGATACGCAGTATTTT.

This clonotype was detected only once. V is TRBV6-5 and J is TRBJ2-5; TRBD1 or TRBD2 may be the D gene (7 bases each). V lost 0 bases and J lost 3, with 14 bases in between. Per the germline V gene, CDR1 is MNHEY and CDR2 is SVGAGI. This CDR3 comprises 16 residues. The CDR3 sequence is CASSYSKQGGKETQYF. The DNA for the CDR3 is TGTGCCAGCAGTTACTCGAAGCAGGGGGGGAAAGAGACCCAGTACTTC.

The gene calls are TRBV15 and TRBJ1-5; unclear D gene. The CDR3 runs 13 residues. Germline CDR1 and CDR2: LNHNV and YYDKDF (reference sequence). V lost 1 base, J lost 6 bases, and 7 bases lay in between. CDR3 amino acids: CATSRGDGQPQHF. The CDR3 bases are TGTGCCACCAGCAGAGGGGATGGTCAGCCCCAGCATTTT.

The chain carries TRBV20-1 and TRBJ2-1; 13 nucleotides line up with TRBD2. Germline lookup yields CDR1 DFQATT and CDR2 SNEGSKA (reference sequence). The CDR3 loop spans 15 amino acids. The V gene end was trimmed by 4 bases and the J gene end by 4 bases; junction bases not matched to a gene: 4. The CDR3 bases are TGCAGTGCTACCCCGACTAGCGGGGGGTACAATGAGCAGTTCTTC. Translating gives CSATPTSGGYNEQFF.

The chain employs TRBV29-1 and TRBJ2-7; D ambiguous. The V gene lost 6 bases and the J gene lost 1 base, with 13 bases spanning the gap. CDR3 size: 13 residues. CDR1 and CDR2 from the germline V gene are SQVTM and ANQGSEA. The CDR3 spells CSVGGGSSYEQYF. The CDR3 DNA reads TGCAGCGTCGGTGGTGGTAGTTCCTACGAGCAGTACTTC.

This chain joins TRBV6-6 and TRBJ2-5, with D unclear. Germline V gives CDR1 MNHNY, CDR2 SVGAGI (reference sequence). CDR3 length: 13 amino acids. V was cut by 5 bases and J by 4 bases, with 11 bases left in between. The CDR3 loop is CASSALPRETQYF. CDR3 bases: TGTGCCAGCAGTGCTCTGCCCCGAGAGACCCAGTACTTC.

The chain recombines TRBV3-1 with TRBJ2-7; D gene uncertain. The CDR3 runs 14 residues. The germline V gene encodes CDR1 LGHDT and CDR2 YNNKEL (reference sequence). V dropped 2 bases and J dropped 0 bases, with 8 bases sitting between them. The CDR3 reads CASSQMSSSYEQYF. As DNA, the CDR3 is TGTGCCAGCAGCCAAATGTCAAGCTCCTACGAGCAGTACTTC.

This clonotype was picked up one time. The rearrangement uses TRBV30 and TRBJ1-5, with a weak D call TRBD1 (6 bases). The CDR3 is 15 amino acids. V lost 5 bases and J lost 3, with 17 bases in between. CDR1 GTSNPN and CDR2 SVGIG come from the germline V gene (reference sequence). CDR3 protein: CAWAFTGINNQPQHF. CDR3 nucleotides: TGTGCCTGGGCCTTTACAGGGATTAACAATCAGCCCCAGCATTTT.

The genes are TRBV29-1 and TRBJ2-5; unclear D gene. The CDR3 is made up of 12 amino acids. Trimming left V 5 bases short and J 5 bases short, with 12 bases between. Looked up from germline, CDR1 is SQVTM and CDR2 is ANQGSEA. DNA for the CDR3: TGCAGCGTTAGACTCGCATCGGAGACCCAGTACTTC. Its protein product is CSVRLASETQYF.

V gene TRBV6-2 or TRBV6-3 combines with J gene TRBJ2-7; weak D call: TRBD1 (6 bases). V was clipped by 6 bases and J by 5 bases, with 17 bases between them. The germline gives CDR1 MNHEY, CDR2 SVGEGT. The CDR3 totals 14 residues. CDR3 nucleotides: TGTGCCAGCAGCAACAGGGTGGTCCGGGACGAGCAGTACTTC. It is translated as CASSNRVVRDEQYF.

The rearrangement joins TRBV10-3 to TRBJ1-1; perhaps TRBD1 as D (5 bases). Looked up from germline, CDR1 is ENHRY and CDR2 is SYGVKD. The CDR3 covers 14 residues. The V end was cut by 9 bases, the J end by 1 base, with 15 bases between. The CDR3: CAIRGEGENTEAFF. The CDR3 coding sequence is TGTGCCATTAGAGGGGAAGGGGAGAACACTGAAGCTTTCTTT.

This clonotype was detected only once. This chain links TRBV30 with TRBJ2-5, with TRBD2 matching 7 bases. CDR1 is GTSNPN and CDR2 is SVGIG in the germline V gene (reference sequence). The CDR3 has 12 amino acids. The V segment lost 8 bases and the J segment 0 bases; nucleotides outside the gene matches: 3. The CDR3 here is CALGGNQETQYF. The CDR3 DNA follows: TGTGCCCTGGGGGGGAACCAAGAGACCCAGTACTTC.